This T cell receptor (beta chain) was retrieved from a study of T cell responses to AZD1222 COVID-19 vaccine. Method: immunoSEQ multiplex PCR; TCRdb's copy keeps in-frame clones and lacks some. This sample's table reports around 150,000 clones. A note on this clone: As yet, its antigen is unknown.

The CDR3 runs to 12 residues. CDR1 is LNHNV, CDR2 YYDKDF, per germline (reference sequence). V lost 4 bases to trimming and J lost 5 bases, with 7 bases between them. Overall study results and limits: A reported finding is that nearly half of spike-specific TCRs target unmutated variant regions. Repertoires were obtained only post-peak T cell response. The span of vaccine-associated CD4 TCRs extended across spike, with dominance at 160-218 and 743-854. Donors skewed white British and female; clonal diversity was possibly underestimated.

Input material: peripheral blood. The rearrangement links TRBV15 to TRBJ2-3; D remains unclear. The clonotype comes from an adult in good health. The CDR3 spells CATSTDGDTQYF. DNA of the CDR3: TGTGCCACCAGCACCGACGGAGATACGCAGTATTTT.